One sample yielded the 14 T cell receptor beta chains listed below, sequenced in a study of graft-versus-host responses after intestinal transplantation. Sequencing used immunoSEQ multiplex PCR; TCRdb keeps in-frame clones, though not all of them. Of 15,000 to 19,000 clones listed, roughly a third are singletons. Sequencing used alloreactive CD4+ T cells from a mixed lymphocyte reaction culture, obtained before intestinal transplant. The sample's subset: CFSE-low proliferating T cells sorted from roughly six-day pre-transplant mixed lymphocyte reaction (GvH or HvG direction). These receptor sequences come from a human patient who received an intestinal transplant.

This clone turned up a few times. V and J are TRBV7-6 and TRBJ2-7; tentative D call: TRBD2 (5 bases). CDR3 length equals 14 residues. The V and J ends lost 7 bases and 0 bases respectively, with 13 bases between them. Germline-derived CDR1 and CDR2 are SGHVS and FNYEAQ. The CDR3 loop reads CASILSGSSYEQYF. Written as DNA, the CDR3 is TGTGCCAGCATCCTGAGCGGAAGCTCCTACGAGCAGTACTTC.

The chain uses TRBV10-2 and TRBJ1-1; TRBD1 aligns across 7 bases. The CDR3 loop spans 15 amino acids. Losses at the gene ends were 2 bases for V and 1 base for J; bases not matched to a gene: 4. The germline V gene has CDR1 WSHSY and CDR2 SAAADI. CDR3 bases: TGCGCCAGCAGTGAGCTCCCAGGGGGGAACACTGAAGCTTTCTTT. Its protein product is CASSELPGGNTEAFF.

The chain combines TRBV2 with TRBJ2-1; D may be TRBD1 (5 bases). This CDR3 has 13 residues. Germline V gene sequence: CDR1 SNHLY, CDR2 FYNNEI. The V gene lost 11 bases and the J gene lost 0 bases, with 11 bases spanning the gap. CDR3 in amino acids: CALVDSSYNEQFF. CDR3 bases: TGTGCCCTCGTCGACAGCTCCTACAATGAGCAGTTCTTC.

The V call is TRBV29-1, the J call TRBJ1-1; D is uncertain. From germline, CDR1 is SQVTM and CDR2 ANQGSEA. The CDR3 length is 12 residues. V shed 2 bases and J shed 5 bases, with 9 bases lying between them. The CDR3 DNA is TGCAGCGTTGAAAGTTTCGCAACTGAAGCTTTCTTT. Amino acids: CSVESFATEAFF.

This clone has a handful of counts. The chain couples TRBV28 to TRBJ2-2, with no clear D. The V and J ends lost 6 bases and 8 bases respectively, with 19 bases between them. This CDR3 comprises 15 residues. The germline gives CDR1 MDHEN, CDR2 SYDVKM. The CDR3 region has the DNA TGTGCCAGCAGCCCGCGCCGGCAGCTGACTGGGGAGCTGTTTTTT. This sequence encodes CASSPRRQLTGELFF.

The rearrangement joins TRBV7-9 to TRBJ1-2, with TRBD1 identical over 7 bases. Germline V gene sequence: CDR1 SEHNR, CDR2 FQNEAQ (reference sequence). This CDR3 has 17 amino acids. Trimming at V came to 2 bases and at J to 6 bases, leaving 15 bases not matched to a gene. The CDR3 region has the DNA TGTGCCAGCAGCTTAACATCCCCCTCAGGGGGTGATCATGGCTACACCTTC. Residues: CASSLTSPSGGDHGYTF.

The rearrangement links TRBV5-5 to TRBJ2-4; either TRBD1 or TRBD2 may fit D (5 bases each). Germline V gene sequence: CDR1 SGHKS, CDR2 YYEKEE (reference sequence). Trimming left V 4 bases short and J 2 bases short, with 16 bases between. The CDR3 loop spans 16 amino acids. The CDR3 DNA follows: TGTGCCAGCAGCAGGGTGGGGGTACTGACCAAAAACATTCAGTACTTC. It codes for CASSRVGVLTKNIQYF.

The sample holds a few counts of this clone. V is TRBV6-1 and J is TRBJ2-7, with 7 bases identical to TRBD1. The germline gives CDR1 MNHNS, CDR2 SASEGT. Trimming removed 5 bases from V and 5 bases from J; junction bases left unmatched: 3. CDR3 length equals 12 residues. The CDR3 DNA reads TGTGCCAGCAGTACAGGGGATCACGAGCAGTACTTC. This codes for CASSTGDHEQYF.

The rearrangement uses TRBV4-2 and TRBJ2-6; a weak D match, TRBD1 (6 bases). There are 15 residues in the CDR3. V lost 5 bases and J lost 4, with 12 bases in between. CDR1 and CDR2 (germline): LGHNA, YNFKEQ. The DNA of the CDR3 is TGTGCCAGCAGCTTTACAGGGAACGGGGCCAACGTCCTGACTTTC. It is translated as CASSFTGNGANVLTF.

The sample holds a few counts of this clone. V is TRBV18 and J is TRBJ1-1, with a weak D call TRBD1 (5 bases). The CDR3 consists of 12 residues. The V and J ends lost 6 bases and 0 bases respectively, with 5 bases between them. Germline CDR1 and CDR2: KGHSH and LQKENI. CDR3 in DNA: TGTGCCAGCTCGACAGTGAACACTGAAGCTTTCTTT. Encoded protein: CASSTVNTEAFF. Complete variable domain (other parts from reference TRBV18 and TRBJ1-1): NAGVMQNPRHLVRRRGQEARLRCSPMKGHSHVYWYRQLPEEGLKFMVYLQKENIIDESGMPKERFSAEFPKEGPSILRIQQVVRGDSAAYFCASSTVNTEAFFGQGTRLTVV.

Here the CDR3 DNA reads TGTGCCAGCAGCTTAGGACTAGCGACCTACGAGCAGTACTTC. Its translation: CASSLGLATYEQYF. The chain carries TRBV7-9 and TRBJ2-7; the match to TRBD2 covers 8 bases. The junction had 1 base not matched to a gene; V was cut back by 1 base and J by 2 bases. Germline CDR1 and CDR2: SEHNR and FQNEAQ (reference sequence). The CDR3 is 14 amino acids.

This clone turned up a few times. V gene TRBV7-2 combines with J gene TRBJ2-1, with a weak D call TRBD2 (6 bases). This CDR3 has 15 amino acids. V was shortened by 1 base and J by 2 bases, with 9 bases between the two germline ends. Germline CDR1 reads SGHTA; CDR2 reads FQGNSA. The CDR3, as DNA: TGTGCCAGCAGCTTAGGACTAGACGCCTACAATGAGCAGTTCTTC. This codes for CASSLGLDAYNEQFF.

The J gene is TRBJ2-5, the V gene TRBV10-2, with a tentative D call TRBD1 (6 bases). Germline-derived CDR1 and CDR2 are WSHSY and SAAADI. This CDR3 region has 13 residues. V lost 2 bases and J lost 7, with 11 bases in between. The CDR3: CASSETGIGTQYF. The CDR3 nucleotides are TGCGCCAGCAGTGAGACAGGGATAGGGACCCAGTACTTC.

This clone has a handful of counts. The chain links TRBV11-2 to TRBJ1-4; D might be TRBD1 (6 bases). This CDR3 is built from 16 residues. Germline CDR1 reads SGHAT; CDR2 reads FQNNGV. V was shortened by 5 bases and J by 0 bases, with 13 bases between the two germline ends. The CDR3 here is CASSQGQFATNEKLFF. For the CDR3, the DNA is TGTGCCAGCAGCCAAGGACAGTTTGCAACTAATGAAAAACTGTTTTTT.